These 32 T cell receptor beta chains were all obtained from the same sample, sequenced in a study of cytomegalovirus exposure and HLA in healthy donors. The PCR contained 60 Vbeta and 13 Jbeta primers. The method was immunoSEQ multiplex PCR; TCRdb's version includes in-frame clones alone and lacks a portion of them. This specimen shows roughly 50,000 clones; the ten leading clones hold 9% to 15%. Sequenced input: PBMCs. The receptors originated from a woman aged 60 to 75 in good health and CMV-seropositive.

The V gene is TRBV4-1, the J gene TRBJ2-7, with TRBD1 as a possible D gene (6 bases). V was pared by 4 bases and J by 1 base, with 20 bases between. The CDR3 is made up of 17 amino acids. The germline V gene encodes CDR1 MGHRA and CDR2 YSYEKL. As DNA, the CDR3 is TGCGCCAGCAGCCCAAGGGGGACCCGGGACGGATCCTACGAGCAGTACTTC. Amino acids: CASSPRGTRDGSYEQYF.

The rearrangement uses TRBV2 and TRBJ2-1; 9 bases agree with TRBD2. CDR1 and CDR2 from the germline V gene are SNHLY and FYNNEI. Germline trimming cut 8 bases from V and 9 bases from J; bases unmatched to any gene: 11. There are 14 residues in the CDR3. The CDR3 region is CASPAGGNSPEQFF. CDR3 nucleotides: TGTGCCAGCCCAGCGGGGGGCAACTCCCCTGAGCAGTTCTTC.

CDR3 in amino acids: CASSPLLAGVHEQYF. The CDR3 DNA reads as TGTGCCAGCTCACCACTACTAGCGGGGGTCCACGAGCAGTACTTC. The chain is built from TRBV18 and TRBJ2-7; TRBD2 matches 11 bases. CDR3 length: 15 residues. With V trimmed by 1 base and J by 5 bases, 4 bases remained unmatched. Germline loops: CDR1 KGHSH, CDR2 LQKENI. Using reference TRBV18 and TRBJ2-7 for the parts outside the CDR3, the full variable domain is NAGVMQNPRHLVRRRGQEARLRCSPMKGHSHVYWYRQLPEEGLKFMVYLQKENIIDESGMPKERFSAEFPKEGPSILRIQQVVRGDSAAYFCASSPLLAGVHEQYFGPGTRLTVT.

The V gene is TRBV4-2, the J gene TRBJ1-2, with D tentatively TRBD1 (6 bases). The CDR3 loop spans 12 amino acids. Germline V gives CDR1 LGHNA, CDR2 YNFKEQ. V was shortened by 4 bases and J by 13 bases, with 16 bases between the two germline ends. In nucleotides, the CDR3 is TGTGCCAGCAGCCGAGCAGGGGTCGGAGCCACCTTC. Protein: CASSRAGVGATF.

The chain uses TRBV5-1 and TRBJ1-4; D call uncertain. V dropped 4 bases and J dropped 4 bases, with 8 bases sitting between them. Looked up from germline, CDR1 is SGHRS and CDR2 is YFSETQ. The CDR3 is 13 amino acids. The CDR3 DNA reads as TGCGCCAGCAGCGGACTGAATAATGAAAAACTGTTTTTT. Amino acid sequence: CASSGLNNEKLFF. The full variable domain, its missing parts supplied by reference TRBV5-1 and TRBJ1-4, is KAGVTQTPRYLIKTRGQQVTLSCSPISGHRSVSWYQQTPGQGLQFLFEYFSETQRNKGNFPGRFSGRQFSNSRSEMNVSTLELGDSALYLCASSGLNNEKLFFGSGTQLSVL.

CDR3: CASSQRDSVYGYTF. In DNA form, the CDR3 reads TGCGCCAGCAGCCAACGGGACAGCGTATATGGCTACACCTTC. The chain employs TRBV4-1 and TRBJ1-2, with 7 bases fitting TRBD1. V lost 2 bases and J lost 5; bases outside the gene matches: 5. Germline V CDR1 and CDR2: MGHRA, YSYEKL. The CDR3 length is 14 residues.

The chain carries TRBV28 and TRBJ2-1, with TRBD1 identical over 10 bases. J gave up 3 bases and V 6 bases, and 8 bases lay outside the gene matches. Per the germline V gene, CDR1 is MDHEN and CDR2 is SYDVKM. CDR3 length: 16 residues. In DNA, the CDR3 is TGTGCCAGCAGCTCGCCGGGACAGGGGTACTACAATGAGCAGTTCTTC. This gives the protein CASSSPGQGYYNEQFF.

As DNA, the CDR3 is TGTGCCAGCAGCCCAGCGGGGGGGGAGGGCTATGGCTACACCTTC. It translates to CASSPAGGEGYGYTF. The chain combines TRBV6-6 with TRBJ1-2; D is possibly TRBD1 (5 bases). The CDR3 is 15 amino acids. V was pared by 6 bases and J by 4 bases, with 18 bases between. Germline assignment: CDR1 MNHNY and CDR2 SVGAGI (reference sequence).

To note about this clone: The same CDR3 is also encoded by other DNA sequences in this sample. The chain couples TRBV5-1 to TRBJ1-2, with 8 bases matching TRBD1. Trimming cost V 4 bases and J 6 bases; bases outside gene matches: 17. Germline V gene lookup returns CDR1 SGHRS and CDR2 YFSETQ. This CDR3 has 17 residues. In nucleotides, the CDR3 is TGCGCCAGCAGCCAGGTCGGACAGGGCCAAACGGGGAATGGCTACACCTTC. Its protein product is CASSQVGQGQTGNGYTF. Filled out from reference TRBV5-1 and TRBJ1-2, the complete variable domain reads KAGVTQTPRYLIKTRGQQVTLSCSPISGHRSVSWYQQTPGQGLQFLFEYFSETQRNKGNFPGRFSGRQFSNSRSEMNVSTLELGDSALYLCASSQVGQGQTGNGYTFGSGTRLTVV.

The CDR3 DNA is TGTGCCAGTAGTATAGCGGCAGGGGGTTGGATCACTGAAGCTTTCTTT. Protein product: CASSIAAGGWITEAFF. The chain carries TRBV19 and TRBJ1-1; 7 bases are a match to TRBD1. V trimming: 1 base; J trimming: 4 bases; junction bases outside the gene matches: 9. CDR3 length: 16 amino acids. Germline assignment: CDR1 LNHDA and CDR2 SQIVND (reference sequence).

The chain uses TRBV5-1 and TRBJ2-3; D gene ambiguous. Trimming cost V 0 bases and J 6 bases, with 14 bases left between them. This CDR3 is built from 15 residues. CDR1 is SGHRS, CDR2 YFSETQ, per germline. CDR3 sequence reads: CASSLDGSAWDTQYF. The DNA of the CDR3 is TGCGCCAGCAGCTTGGATGGGTCAGCGTGGGATACGCAGTATTTT. The whole variable domain, remainder taken from reference TRBV5-1 and TRBJ2-3, is KAGVTQTPRYLIKTRGQQVTLSCSPISGHRSVSWYQQTPGQGLQFLFEYFSETQRNKGNFPGRFSGRQFSNSRSEMNVSTLELGDSALYLCASSLDGSAWDTQYFGPGTRLTVL.

The DNA of the CDR3 is TGTGCCAGCAGCTTAGCGGTGACAGGGGAGTACTTC. This gives the protein CASSLAVTGEYF. The chain employs TRBV7-9 and TRBJ2-5, with 8 bases that match TRBD1. There are 12 residues in the CDR3. J gave up 12 bases and V 0 bases, and 3 bases lay outside the gene matches. CDR1 SEHNR and CDR2 FQNEAQ come from the germline V gene (reference sequence).

The chain links TRBV7-2 to TRBJ2-7; 7 nucleotides agree with TRBD2. The CDR3 extends over 15 amino acids. Germline V lookup: CDR1 SGHTA, CDR2 FQGNSA. Trimming cost V 1 base and J 2 bases; bases outside gene matches: 5. CDR3 nucleotides: TGTGCCAGCAGCTTAGAGCGGGGAGAGACCTACGAGCAGTACTTC. Translating gives CASSLERGETYEQYF.

The chain recombines TRBV7-9 with TRBJ1-1; 8 positions agree with TRBD1. Germline lookup yields CDR1 SEHNR and CDR2 FQNEAQ (reference sequence). The CDR3 is made up of 13 amino acids. Unmatched junction bases numbered 9, after V lost 4 bases and J lost 11 bases. For the CDR3, the DNA is TGTGCCAGCAGCTCGCAGGGGGCGCGAGGGGCTTTCTTT. Translating gives CASSSQGARGAFF.

V gene TRBV5-4 combines with J gene TRBJ2-2; TRBD2 agrees at 9 bases. This CDR3 is 17 amino acids long. Per the germline V gene, CDR1 is SGHNT and CDR2 is YYREEE (reference sequence). The ends lost 5 bases at V and 6 bases at J; junction bases unmatched: 14. The DNA of the CDR3 is TGTGCCAGCAGTCAAGGCGGGGCGGGGGGGAGAGCCGGGGAGCTGTTTTTT. Protein: CASSQGGAGGRAGELFF. The complete variable domain, with remaining parts taken from reference TRBV5-4 and TRBJ2-2, reads ETGVTQSPTHLIKTRGQQVTLRCSSQSGHNTVSWYQQALGQGPQFIFQYYREEENGRGNFPPRFSGLQFPNYSSELNVNALELDDSALYLCASSQGGAGGRAGELFFGEGSRLTVL.

V gene TRBV6-1 combines with J gene TRBJ1-2, with 8 bases lining up with TRBD1. J lost 6 bases, V lost 2 bases, and 8 bases had no gene match. The length of the CDR3 is 15 residues. From germline, CDR1 is MNHNS and CDR2 SASEGT. CDR3 in amino acids: CASSERQGAQHGYTF. CDR3 DNA sequence: TGTGCCAGCAGTGAACGGCAGGGGGCACAGCATGGCTACACCTTC.

The chain has TRBV6-5 and TRBJ2-5, with TRBD1 as a possible D gene (6 bases). V was trimmed by 6 bases and J by 7 bases, leaving 9 bases between them. CDR1 and CDR2 from the germline V gene are MNHEY and SVGAGI. CDR3 length: 11 amino acids. The CDR3 region is CASRTQGTQYF. The CDR3 DNA follows: TGTGCCAGCAGGACACAGGGGACCCAGTACTTC.

The rearrangement links TRBV13 to TRBJ2-7; no clear D. The V gene lost 0 bases and the J gene lost 3 bases, with 12 bases spanning the gap. Germline loops: CDR1 PRHDT, CDR2 FYEKMQ (reference sequence). The CDR3 sequence is 15 residues long. This chain's CDR3 is CASSLGGTPDYEQYF. The DNA of the CDR3 is TGTGCCAGCAGCTTAGGTGGCACGCCTGACTACGAGCAGTACTTC. Supplemented by reference TRBV13 and TRBJ2-7, the full variable domain reads AAGVIQSPRHLIKEKRETATLKCYPIPRHDTVYWYQQGPGQDPQFLISFYEKMQSDKGSIPDRFSAQQFSDYHSELNMSSLELGDSALYFCASSLGGTPDYEQYFGPGTRLTVT.

The CDR3, as DNA: TGTGCCAGCAGCGTCGGGACTCCGCCTGGGCACACCTTC. This translates into CASSVGTPPGHTF. J is TRBJ1-2 and V is TRBV7-2; possible D gene TRBD1, 5 bases. The CDR3 is made up of 13 amino acids. CDR1 and CDR2 from the germline V gene are SGHTA and FQGNSA. Trimming stripped 5 bases from V and 12 bases from J, with 19 bases between.

The V and J genes are TRBV7-2 and TRBJ2-7, with TRBD1 matching over 7 bases. Germline values: CDR1 SGHTA, CDR2 FQGNSA. The CDR3 totals 14 residues. J gave up 4 bases and V 1 base, and 4 bases lay outside the gene matches. The CDR3 DNA follows: TGTGCCAGCAGCTTAGGAGGCAGGGGGTACGAGCAGTACTTC. Residues: CASSLGGRGYEQYF.

J is TRBJ2-1 and V is TRBV9; 15 nucleotides match TRBD2. The CDR3 extends over 17 amino acids. V shed 4 bases and J 5 bases; nucleotides not matched to a gene: 7. Germline V gene sequence: CDR1 SGDLS, CDR2 YYNGEE. CDR3 amino acids: CASSLGLAGGRHNEQFF. CDR3 DNA sequence: TGTGCCAGCAGCCTCGGACTAGCGGGGGGGCGGCACAATGAGCAGTTCTTC.

The chain links TRBV19 to TRBJ1-2, with D maybe TRBD1 (5 bases). Trimming shortened V by 11 bases and J by 4 bases, and 17 bases separated the two germline ends. The length of the CDR3 is 13 residues. The germline V gene has CDR1 LNHDA and CDR2 SQIVND (reference sequence). CDR3 nucleotides: TGTGCCTCGGTCGGGGGGAACTCCTATGGCTACACCTTC. Translation: CASVGGNSYGYTF.

V usage is TRBV11-3 and J usage is TRBJ2-1; 8 nucleotides line up with TRBD2. Germline trimming cut 4 bases from V and 5 bases from J; bases unmatched to any gene: 10. Germline CDR1 reads SGHNT; CDR2 reads YENEEA. CDR3 length: 16 residues. CDR3 nucleotide sequence: TGTGCCAGCAGCTCCAGAACCCGGGGGGGCCACAATGAGCAGTTCTTC. Encoded protein: CASSSRTRGGHNEQFF.

This chain uses TRBV5-1 with TRBJ1-2; the D is unclear. From germline, CDR1 is SGHRS and CDR2 YFSETQ. V lost 0 bases and J lost 6, with 18 bases in between. The CDR3 is 16 amino acids. CDR3 coding DNA: TGCGCCAGCAGCTTGGCCTCAGACGGCACAGAGCATGGCTACACCTTC. The encoded protein is CASSLASDGTEHGYTF.

This chain joins TRBV9 and TRBJ1-2; TRBD1 matches at 8 bases. Germline CDR1 reads SGDLS; CDR2 reads YYNGEE. CDR3 length equals 19 residues. The ends lost 4 bases at V and 4 bases at J; junction bases unmatched: 21. The CDR3 region is CASSTPTRTGLPTLYGYTF. The CDR3 DNA sequence: TGTGCCAGCAGCACCCCGACTCGGACAGGGCTTCCTACCCTCTATGGCTACACCTTC.

This chain's CDR3 is CASSAGQTNTEAFF. DNA for the CDR3: TGTGCCAGCAGCGCGGGACAGACGAACACTGAAGCTTTCTTT. The genes are TRBV2 and TRBJ1-1; 7 nucleotides match TRBD1. This CDR3 comprises 14 residues. The germline gives CDR1 SNHLY, CDR2 FYNNEI. Unmatched junction bases numbered 5, after V lost 6 bases and J lost 1 base.

The CDR3 loop reads CASTPHGTANQPQHF. CDR3 DNA: TGCGCCAGCACCCCCCACGGGACAGCGAATCAGCCCCAGCATTTT. The chain links TRBV10-2 to TRBJ1-5; 7 nucleotides line up with TRBD1. Germline V lookup: CDR1 WSHSY, CDR2 SAAADI. This CDR3 comprises 15 residues. V dropped 7 bases and J dropped 4; count of bases not matched to a gene: 10.

This chain uses TRBV5-6 with TRBJ2-7; the D gene is possibly TRBD1 (5 bases). V was shortened by 5 bases and J by 2 bases, with 17 bases between the two germline ends. The CDR3 has 15 residues. The germline V gene has CDR1 SGHDT and CDR2 YYEEEE. The CDR3 region is CASSWSPGITYEQYF. CDR3 sequence (DNA): TGTGCCAGCAGTTGGTCCCCAGGGATAACCTACGAGCAGTACTTC.

The chain combines TRBV6-1 with TRBJ1-1, with D tentatively TRBD1 (6 bases). V dropped 2 bases and J dropped 0 bases, with 10 bases sitting between them. Germline V lookup: CDR1 MNHNS, CDR2 SASEGT. The CDR3 has 15 residues. The CDR3: CASSEPGQMNTEAFF. CDR3 nucleotides: TGTGCCAGCAGTGAACCCGGACAGATGAACACTGAAGCTTTCTTT.

In DNA, the CDR3 is TGTGCCAGCAGTGAACAGGGGGCACTGAACACTGAAGCTTTCTTT. This sequence encodes CASSEQGALNTEAFF. The chain joins TRBV2 to TRBJ1-1, with 8 nucleotides matching TRBD1. The V and J ends lost 2 bases and 0 bases, in that order; junction bases with no gene match: 2. CDR3 length: 15 residues. In germline, CDR1 is SNHLY, CDR2 FYNNEI.

The chain links TRBV9 to TRBJ2-7; D not certain. With 0 bases removed from V and 1 base from J, the gap between germline ends came to 11 bases. The germline V gene has CDR1 SGDLS and CDR2 YYNGEE. The CDR3 has 15 amino acids. CDR3 in DNA: TGTGCCAGCAGCGTAGATTGGGCAGCATCCTACGAGCAGTACTTC. Protein: CASSVDWAASYEQYF.

The chain carries TRBV10-2 and TRBJ1-1, with D uncertain. The V end was cut by 3 bases, the J end by 3 bases, with 5 bases between. The CDR3 runs 12 residues. Germline loops: CDR1 WSHSY, CDR2 SAAADI. CDR3: CASSEEYTEAFF. The CDR3 DNA reads TGCGCCAGCAGTGAAGAGTACACTGAAGCTTTCTTT.